The 11 T cell receptor beta chains given below trace back to one sample, sequenced in a study of neurological immune-mediated disorders. Time point denoted: longitudinal time-point 2. MiXCR was run by TCRdb on the 5' RACE reads, yielding one entry per CDR3 protein. In the table there are tens of thousands of distinct CDR3 sequences, about 5.6% of which are singletons. Sequenced: PBMCs. The receptors originated from a woman aged 60-75 years with multiple sclerosis.

This clonotype was recorded at least ten times. This chain links TRBV28 with TRBJ1-1, with TRBD1 as a possible D gene (5 bases). CDR1 and CDR2 from the germline V gene are MDHEN and SYDVKM. The V and J ends lost 6 bases and 8 bases respectively, with 16 bases between them. The CDR3 sequence is 13 residues long. CDR3 coding DNA: TGTGCCAGCAGAGAGGGGCAGGTGTTAGAAGCTTTCTTT. As protein: CASREGQVLEAFF. Supplemented by reference TRBV28 and TRBJ1-1, the full variable domain reads DVKVTQSSRYLVKRTGEKVFLECVQDMDHENMFWYRQDPGLGLRLIYFSYDVKMKEKGDIPEGYSVSREKKERFSLILESASTNQTSMYLCASREGQVLEAFFGQGTRLTVV.

J is TRBJ2-7 and V is TRBV14; D is unresolved. Germline V gene sequence: CDR1 SGHDN, CDR2 FVKESK. Trimming stripped 1 base from V and 2 bases from J, with 9 bases between. This CDR3 region has 14 residues. CDR3: CASSQGTSTYEQYF. In DNA, the CDR3 is TGTGCCAGCAGCCAAGGAACTTCGACCTACGAGCAGTACTTC.

This clonotype showed up many times. The chain uses TRBV29-1 and TRBJ1-1; 8 positions agree with TRBD1. Looked up from germline, CDR1 is SQVTM and CDR2 is ANQGSEA. This CDR3 has 12 amino acids. Trimming took 7 bases from V and 4 from J; bases not matched to a gene: 5. In DNA, the CDR3 is TGCAGCGGCGCAGGGGGCTTCACTGAAGCTTTCTTT. Translated: CSGAGGFTEAFF.

This clonotype has at least ten counts. The rearrangement links TRBV12-3 or TRBV12-4 to TRBJ2-7, with D hard to call. The CDR3 contains 13 residues. The ends were cut back, 2 bases at V and 3 bases at J, with 8 bases in the middle. The DNA for the CDR3 is TGTGCCAGCAGTTTACAAGGGAACTACGAGCAGTACTTC. Amino acid sequence: CASSLQGNYEQYF.

At least ten counts were recorded for this clonotype. The chain recombines TRBV7-9 with TRBJ2-3; TRBD1 matches 10 bases. V lost 5 bases and J lost 5; bases outside the gene matches: 10. The germline V gene has CDR1 SEHNR and CDR2 FQNEAQ (reference sequence). The CDR3 covers 16 residues. CDR3 coding DNA: TGTGCCAGCAGCCAGTTACCGGGACAGGGGAAAGATACGCAGTATTTT. Protein: CASSQLPGQGKDTQYF.

This clonotype was recorded at least ten times. This chain's CDR3 is CASSAYSNQPQHF. CDR3 nucleotides: TGTGCCAGCAGCGCTTATAGCAATCAGCCCCAGCATTTT. This chain links TRBV7-2 with TRBJ1-5; no definite D call. Trimming removed 5 bases at V and 0 bases at J, with 5 bases between. Germline V gives CDR1 SGHTA, CDR2 FQGNSA. The CDR3 contains 13 residues.

This clonotype was recorded many times. The V gene is TRBV15, the J gene TRBJ2-7; 9 nucleotides match TRBD1. The V and J ends lost 3 bases and 2 bases, in that order; junction bases with no gene match: 5. Germline loops: CDR1 LNHNV, CDR2 YYDKDF (reference sequence). This CDR3 has 15 amino acids. In DNA, the CDR3 is TGTGCCACCAGCAGGTCCGGGACAGGGACCTACGAGCAGTACTTC. This codes for CATSRSGTGTYEQYF.

This rearrangement joins TRBV19 to TRBJ2-7; D perhaps matches TRBD2 (6 bases). V was trimmed by 6 bases and J by 0 bases, leaving 15 bases between them. The CDR3 sequence is 15 residues long. The germline gives CDR1 LNHDA, CDR2 SQIVND (reference sequence). DNA of the CDR3: TGTGCCAGTAGGGCCGGGACTGGGAGCTCCTACGAGCAGTACTTC. It encodes CASRAGTGSSYEQYF. The full variable domain, its missing parts supplied by reference TRBV19 and TRBJ2-7, is DGGITQSPKYLFRKEGQNVTLSCEQNLNHDAMYWYRQDPGQGLRLIYYSQIVNDFQKGDIAEGYSVSREKKESFPLTVTSAQKNPTAFYLCASRAGTGSSYEQYFGPGTRLTVT.

This clonotype was seen repeatedly, ten times or more. This chain connects TRBV5-1 to TRBJ2-1, with 10 bases identical to TRBD2. J gave up 4 bases and V 6 bases, and 7 bases lay outside the gene matches. The length of the CDR3 is 15 residues. The V gene's germline CDR1 is SGHRS and CDR2 YFSETQ. The DNA for the CDR3 is TGCGCCAGCAACAAAGCGGGGGGGCAATACAATGAGCAGTTCTTC. Translated: CASNKAGGQYNEQFF.

This clonotype was seen ten or more times. J is TRBJ2-7 and V is TRBV6-2 or TRBV6-3; D gene ambiguous. CDR1 and CDR2 (germline): MNHEY, SVGEGT. This CDR3 region has 11 residues. V shed 6 bases and J shed 7 bases, with 10 bases lying between them. CDR3 amino acids: CASSDNREQYF. The CDR3 DNA follows: TGTGCCAGCAGCGACAATCGGGAGCAGTACTTC.

This clonotype was recorded at least ten times. V gene TRBV20-1 combines with J gene TRBJ2-1; 9 nucleotides align to TRBD1. The germline gives CDR1 DFQATT, CDR2 SNEGSKA (reference sequence). This CDR3 comprises 14 residues. The V segment lost 6 bases and the J segment 8 bases; nucleotides outside the gene matches: 11. In DNA form, the CDR3 reads TGCAGTGCCGACCCGGGACAGGGTATGCATGAGCAGTTCTTC. It translates to CSADPGQGMHEQFF.